This TCR beta chain was recovered during a study of T cell responses to AZD1222 COVID-19 vaccine. Produced via immunoSEQ multiplex PCR; TCRdb's table is partial and in-frame only. The table lists around 160,000 clones, roughly nine tenths of them singletons. With 4 bases removed from V and 2 bases from J, the gap between germline ends came to 11 bases. The germline V gene encodes CDR1 SGHNT and CDR2 YENEEA. There are 14 residues in the CDR3. Sequenced here: peripheral blood, sampled on day 0 of AZD1222 vaccination. V usage is TRBV11-3 and J usage is TRBJ2-5; no clear D gene. The clonotype originates from an adult in good health. The CDR3, as DNA: TGTGCCAGCAGCTCCCGGACGGAACAAGAGACCCAGTACTTC. Encoded protein: CASSSRTEQETQYF.